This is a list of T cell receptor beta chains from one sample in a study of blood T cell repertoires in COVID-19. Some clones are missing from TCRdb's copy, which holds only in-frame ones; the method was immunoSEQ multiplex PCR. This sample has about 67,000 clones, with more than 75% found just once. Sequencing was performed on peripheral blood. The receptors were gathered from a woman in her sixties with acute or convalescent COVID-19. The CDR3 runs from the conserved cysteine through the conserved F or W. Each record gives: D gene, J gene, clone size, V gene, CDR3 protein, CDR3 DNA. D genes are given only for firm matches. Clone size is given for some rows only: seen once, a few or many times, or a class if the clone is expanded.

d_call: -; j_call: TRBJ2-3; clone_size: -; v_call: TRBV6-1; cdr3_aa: CASSDPPQVRTDTQYF; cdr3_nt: TGTGCCAGCAGTGACCCCCCACAGGTACGCACAGATACGCAGTATTTT
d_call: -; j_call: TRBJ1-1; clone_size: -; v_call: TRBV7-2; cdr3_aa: CASSLAGSGVAFF; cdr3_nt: TGTGCCAGCAGCTTGGCGGGTAGTGGGGTTGCTTTCTTT
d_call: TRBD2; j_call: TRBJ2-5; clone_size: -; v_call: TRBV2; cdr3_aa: CASSPGTTGRETQYF; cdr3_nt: TGTGCCAGCAGCCCCGGGACCACCGGGAGGGAGACCCAGTACTTC
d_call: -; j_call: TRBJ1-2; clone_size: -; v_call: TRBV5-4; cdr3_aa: CASSLGGNYGYTF; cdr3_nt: TGTGCCAGCAGCTTGGGCGGAAACTATGGCTACACCTTC
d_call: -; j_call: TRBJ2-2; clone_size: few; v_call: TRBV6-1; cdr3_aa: CASSDVRSDTGELFF; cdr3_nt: TGTGCCAGCAGTGATGTCCGGTCTGACACCGGGGAGCTGTTTTTT
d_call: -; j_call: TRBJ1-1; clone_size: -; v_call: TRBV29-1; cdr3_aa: CSVLDRLNTEAFF; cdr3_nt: TGCAGCGTCCTGGACAGACTGAACACTGAAGCTTTCTTT
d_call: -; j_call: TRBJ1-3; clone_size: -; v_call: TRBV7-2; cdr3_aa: CASSLDETGGNTIYF; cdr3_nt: TGTGCCAGCAGCTTAGATGAGACAGGAGGAAACACCATATATTTT
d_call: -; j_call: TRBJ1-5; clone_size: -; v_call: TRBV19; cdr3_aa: CASSIRGFQPQHF; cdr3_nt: TGTGCCAGTAGTATTCGCGGTTTTCAGCCCCAGCATTTT
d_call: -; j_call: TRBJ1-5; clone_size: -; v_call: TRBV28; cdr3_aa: CASSLGPVIGPQHF; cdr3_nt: TGTGCCAGCAGTTTGGGGCCTGTCATCGGGCCCCAGCATTTT
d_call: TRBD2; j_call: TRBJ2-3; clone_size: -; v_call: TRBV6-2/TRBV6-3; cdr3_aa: CASSYRSGRGADTQYF; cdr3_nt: TGTGCCAGCAGTTACCGTTCCGGGAGGGGGGCAGATACGCAGTATTTT
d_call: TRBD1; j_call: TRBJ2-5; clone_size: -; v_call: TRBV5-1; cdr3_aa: CASSLAQGVAQETQYF; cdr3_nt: TGCGCCAGCAGCTTGGCACAGGGGGTTGCCCAAGAGACCCAGTACTTC
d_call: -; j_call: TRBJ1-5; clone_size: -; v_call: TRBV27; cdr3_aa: CASSIGVEGQPQHF; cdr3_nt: TGTGCCAGCAGTATTGGAGTCGAGGGACAGCCCCAGCATTTT
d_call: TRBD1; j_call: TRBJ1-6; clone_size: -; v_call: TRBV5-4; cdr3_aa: CASSFSDRDNSPLHF; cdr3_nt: TGTGCCAGCAGCTTCTCGGACAGGGATAATTCACCCCTCCACTTT
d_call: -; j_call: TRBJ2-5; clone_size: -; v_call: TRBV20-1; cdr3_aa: CSASGEETQYF; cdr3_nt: TGCAGTGCTAGCGGGGAAGAGACCCAGTACTTC
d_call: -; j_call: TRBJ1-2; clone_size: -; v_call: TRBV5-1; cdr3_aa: CASSPGLVGGYTF; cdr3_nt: TGCGCCAGCAGCCCGGGACTAGTGGGTGGCTACACCTTC
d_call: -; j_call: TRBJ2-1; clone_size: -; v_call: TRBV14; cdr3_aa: CASSRRTTLYNEQFF; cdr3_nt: TGTGCCAGCAGCCGAAGGACTACCCTCTACAATGAGCAGTTCTTC
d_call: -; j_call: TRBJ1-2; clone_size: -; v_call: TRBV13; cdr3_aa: CASSLGGGPGRGYTF; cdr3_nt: TGTGCCAGCAGCCTGGGCGGGGGCCCCGGTCGGGGCTACACCTTC
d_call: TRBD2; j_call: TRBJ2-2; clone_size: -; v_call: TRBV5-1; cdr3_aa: CASSFSGGAGELFF; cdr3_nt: TGCGCCAGCAGCTTCAGCGGGGGTGCCGGGGAGCTGTTTTTT
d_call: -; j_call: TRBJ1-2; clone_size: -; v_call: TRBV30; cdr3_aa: CAWSVRLGANYGYTF; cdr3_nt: TGTGCCTGGAGTGTGCGGTTAGGGGCAAATTATGGCTACACCTTC
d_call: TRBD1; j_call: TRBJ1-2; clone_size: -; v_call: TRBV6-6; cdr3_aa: CASSYSGQGAYTF; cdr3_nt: TGTGCCAGCAGTTACTCCGGACAGGGGGCATACACCTTC
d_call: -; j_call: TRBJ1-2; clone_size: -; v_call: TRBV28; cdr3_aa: CASSLGGAVGYTF; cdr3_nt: TGTGCCAGCAGTTTAGGGGGGGCTGTTGGCTACACCTTC
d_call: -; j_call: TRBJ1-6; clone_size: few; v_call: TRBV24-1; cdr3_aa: CATREAGDNSPLHF; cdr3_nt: TGTGCCACCAGGGAGGCAGGTGATAATTCACCCCTCCACTTT
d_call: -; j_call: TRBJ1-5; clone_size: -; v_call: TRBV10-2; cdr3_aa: CASSDPDQPQHF; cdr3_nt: TGCGCCAGCAGTGACCCCGATCAGCCCCAGCATTTT
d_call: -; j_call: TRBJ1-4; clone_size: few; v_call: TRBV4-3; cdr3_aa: CASSQGQEEKLFF; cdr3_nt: TGCGCCAGCAGCCAAGGACAAGAGGAAAAACTGTTTTTT
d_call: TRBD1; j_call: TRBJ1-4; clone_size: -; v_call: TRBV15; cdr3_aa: CATSRARDRQEKLFF; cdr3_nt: TGTGCCACCAGCAGAGCCCGGGACAGGCAGGAAAAACTGTTTTTT
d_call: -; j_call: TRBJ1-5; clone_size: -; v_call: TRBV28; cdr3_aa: CASSLLNQPQHF; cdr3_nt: TGTGCCAGCAGTCTCCTTAATCAGCCCCAGCATTTT
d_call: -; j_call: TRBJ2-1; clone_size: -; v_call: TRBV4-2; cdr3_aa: CASSQVTSSEQFF; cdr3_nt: TGTGCCAGCAGCCAAGTAACTAGCAGTGAGCAGTTCTTC
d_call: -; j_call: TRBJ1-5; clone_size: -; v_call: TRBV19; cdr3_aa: CASSRAEYQPQHF; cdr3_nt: TGTGCCAGTAGTAGGGCAGAGTATCAGCCCCAGCATTTT
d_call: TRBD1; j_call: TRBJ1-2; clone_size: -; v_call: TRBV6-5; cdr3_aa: CASKGGRGYTF; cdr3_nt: TGTGCCAGCAAAGGGGGCCGAGGCTACACCTTC
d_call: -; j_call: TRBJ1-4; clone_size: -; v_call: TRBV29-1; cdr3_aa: CSIKETLNEKLFF; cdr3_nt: TGCAGCATCAAGGAGACGCTGAACGAAAAACTGTTTTTT
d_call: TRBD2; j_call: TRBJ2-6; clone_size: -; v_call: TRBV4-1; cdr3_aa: CASSPGLAGGRGANVLTF; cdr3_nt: TGCGCCAGCAGCCCGGGACTAGCGGGGGGGCGCGGGGCCAACGTCCTGACTTTC
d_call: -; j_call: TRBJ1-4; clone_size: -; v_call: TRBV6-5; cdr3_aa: CASSSDSRNEKLFF; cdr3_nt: TGTGCCAGCAGCTCGGACAGCCGTAATGAAAAACTGTTTTTT
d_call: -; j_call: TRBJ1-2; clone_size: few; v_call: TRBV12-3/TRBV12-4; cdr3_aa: CASSPTPPDGYTF; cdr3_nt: TGTGCCAGCAGCCCGACACCTCCCGATGGCTACACCTTC
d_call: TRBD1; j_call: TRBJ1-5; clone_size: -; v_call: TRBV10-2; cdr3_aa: CASNPGQGYGQPQHF; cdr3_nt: TGCGCCAGCAACCCGGGACAGGGGTATGGTCAGCCCCAGCATTTT
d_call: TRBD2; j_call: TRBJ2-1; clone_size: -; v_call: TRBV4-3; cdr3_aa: CASSQDPASGEYNEQFF; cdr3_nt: TGCGCCAGCAGCCAAGATCCAGCTAGCGGGGAGTACAATGAGCAGTTCTTC
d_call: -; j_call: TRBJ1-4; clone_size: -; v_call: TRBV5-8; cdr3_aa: CASSFDGFQGGEKLFF; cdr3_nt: TGTGCCAGCAGCTTTGACGGGTTTCAAGGTGGTGAAAAACTGTTTTTT
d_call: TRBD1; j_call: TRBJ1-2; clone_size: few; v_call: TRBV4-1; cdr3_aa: CASSHPGGQRVYGYTF; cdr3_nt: TGCGCCAGCAGCCACCCAGGGGGACAACGGGTCTATGGCTACACCTTC
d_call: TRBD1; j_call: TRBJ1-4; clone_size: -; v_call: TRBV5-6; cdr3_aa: CASSLEFGTGTNEKLFF; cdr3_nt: TGTGCCAGCAGCTTGGAATTCGGGACAGGCACTAATGAAAAACTGTTTTTT
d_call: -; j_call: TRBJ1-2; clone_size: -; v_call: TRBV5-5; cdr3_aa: CASSLVGNGDYGYTF; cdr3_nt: TGTGCCAGCAGCTTGGTAGGCAACGGGGACTATGGCTACACCTTC
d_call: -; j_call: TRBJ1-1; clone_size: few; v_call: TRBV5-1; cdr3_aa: CASSTDLNTEAFF; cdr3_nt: TGCGCCAGCAGCACCGACTTGAACACTGAAGCTTTCTTT
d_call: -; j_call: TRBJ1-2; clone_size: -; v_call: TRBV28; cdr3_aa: CASGRRGLNYGYTF; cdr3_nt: TGTGCCAGCGGGCGGCGGGGGTTAAACTATGGCTACACCTTC
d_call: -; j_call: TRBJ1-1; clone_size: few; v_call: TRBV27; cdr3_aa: CASSFFRGTEAFF; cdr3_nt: TGTGCCAGCAGTTTTTTTCGCGGGACTGAAGCTTTCTTT